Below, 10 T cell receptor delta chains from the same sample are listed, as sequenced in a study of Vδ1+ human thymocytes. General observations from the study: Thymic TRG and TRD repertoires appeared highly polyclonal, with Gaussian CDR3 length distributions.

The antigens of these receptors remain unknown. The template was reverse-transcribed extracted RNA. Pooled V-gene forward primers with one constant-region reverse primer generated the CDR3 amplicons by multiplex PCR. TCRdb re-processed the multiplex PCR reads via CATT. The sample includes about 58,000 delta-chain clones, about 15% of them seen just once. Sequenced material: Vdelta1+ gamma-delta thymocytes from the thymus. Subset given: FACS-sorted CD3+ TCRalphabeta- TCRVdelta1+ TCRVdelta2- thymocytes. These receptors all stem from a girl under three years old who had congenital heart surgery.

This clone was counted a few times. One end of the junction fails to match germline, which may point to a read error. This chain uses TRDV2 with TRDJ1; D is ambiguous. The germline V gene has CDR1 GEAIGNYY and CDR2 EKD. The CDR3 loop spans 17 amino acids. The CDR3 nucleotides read TGTGCCCGTGACACCAGCCGGGGTGGGAGGCGCACCGATAAACTCATCTTT. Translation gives CARDTSRGGRRTDKLIF.

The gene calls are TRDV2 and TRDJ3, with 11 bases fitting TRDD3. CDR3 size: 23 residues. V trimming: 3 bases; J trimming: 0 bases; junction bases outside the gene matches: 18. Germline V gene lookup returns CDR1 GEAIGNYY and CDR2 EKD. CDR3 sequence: CACDRHLGDTRPLCSWDTRQMFF. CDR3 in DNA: TGTGCCTGTGACCGACATTTGGGGGATACGCGCCCTCTATGCTCCTGGGACACCCGACAGATGTTTTTC.

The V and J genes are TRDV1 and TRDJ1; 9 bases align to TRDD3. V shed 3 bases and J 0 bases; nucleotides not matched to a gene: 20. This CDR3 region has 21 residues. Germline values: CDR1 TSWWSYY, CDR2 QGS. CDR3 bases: TGTGCTCTTGGGGATCGTTCCTCCGGGGGATACTATCATGGGCACACCGATAAACTCATCTTT. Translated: CALGDRSSGGYYHGHTDKLIF.

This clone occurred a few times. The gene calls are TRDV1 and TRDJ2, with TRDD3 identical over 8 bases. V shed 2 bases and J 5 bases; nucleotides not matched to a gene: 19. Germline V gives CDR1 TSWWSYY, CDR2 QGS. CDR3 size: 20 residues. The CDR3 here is CALGEGSPSLELGVTAQLFF. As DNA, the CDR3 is TGTGCTCTTGGGGAAGGATCTCCTTCATTGGAACTGGGGGTCACAGCACAACTCTTCTTT.

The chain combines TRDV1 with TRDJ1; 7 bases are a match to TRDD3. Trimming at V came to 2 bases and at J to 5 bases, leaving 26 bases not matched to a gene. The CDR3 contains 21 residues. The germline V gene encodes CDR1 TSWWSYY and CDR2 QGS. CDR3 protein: CALGEGYAPCLGGRLGDKLIF. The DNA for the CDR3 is TGTGCTCTTGGGGAAGGATACGCTCCTTGCCTAGGGGGACGGCTGGGGGATAAACTCATCTTT.

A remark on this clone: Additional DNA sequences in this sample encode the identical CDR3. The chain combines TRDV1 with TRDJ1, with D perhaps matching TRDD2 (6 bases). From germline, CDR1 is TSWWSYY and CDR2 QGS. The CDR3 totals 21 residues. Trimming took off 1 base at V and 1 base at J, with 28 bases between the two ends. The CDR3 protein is CALGEPHIPMEEYGSTDKLIF. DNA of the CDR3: TGTGCTCTTGGGGAACCGCATATTCCTATGGAGGAATATGGGAGCACCGATAAACTCATCTTT.

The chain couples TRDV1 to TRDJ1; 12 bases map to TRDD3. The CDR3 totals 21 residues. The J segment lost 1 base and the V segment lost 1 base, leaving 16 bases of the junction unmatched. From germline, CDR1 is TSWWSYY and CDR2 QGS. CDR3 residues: CALGEHLLPSYWGILTDKLIF. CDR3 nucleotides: TGTGCTCTTGGGGAACATCTCCTACCGAGCTACTGGGGGATACTCACCGATAAACTCATCTTT.

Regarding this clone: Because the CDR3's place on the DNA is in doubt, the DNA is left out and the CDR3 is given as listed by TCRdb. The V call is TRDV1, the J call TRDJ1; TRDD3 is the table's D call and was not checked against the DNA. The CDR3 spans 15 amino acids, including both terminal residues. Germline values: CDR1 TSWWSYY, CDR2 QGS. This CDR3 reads CALVFDGGPTDKLIF.

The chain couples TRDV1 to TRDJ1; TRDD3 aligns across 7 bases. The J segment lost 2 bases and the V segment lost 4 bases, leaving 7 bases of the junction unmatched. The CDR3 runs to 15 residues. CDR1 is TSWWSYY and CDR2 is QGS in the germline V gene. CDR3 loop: CALGVSDTRTDKLIF. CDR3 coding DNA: TGTGCTCTTGGGGTCTCGGATACGCGTACCGATAAACTCATCTTT.

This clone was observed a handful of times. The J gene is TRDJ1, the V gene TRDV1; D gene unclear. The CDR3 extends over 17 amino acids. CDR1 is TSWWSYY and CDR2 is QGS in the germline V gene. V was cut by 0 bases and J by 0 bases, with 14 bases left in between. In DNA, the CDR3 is TGTGCTCTTGGGGAACTAGTCCAGGGGCAGTACACCGATAAACTCATCTTT. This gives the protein CALGELVQGQYTDKLIF.